Shown below are 11 T cell receptor beta chains from a single sample sequenced in a study of blood T cell repertoires in COVID-19. Clones were sequenced by immunoSEQ multiplex PCR, and TCRdb holds only the in-frame ones, with some missing. The repertoire consists of 150,000 to 200,000 clones, with about 76% occurring once and the leading ten covering roughly 5.7%. The sequenced material came from peripheral blood. The receptors derive from a woman aged 40 to 55 with COVID-19, enrolled during active disease.

The chain recombines TRBV6-5 with TRBJ2-2; a weak D match, TRBD1 (5 bases). V lost 4 bases and J 0 bases, leaving 12 bases between the germline ends. Germline-derived CDR1 and CDR2 are MNHEY and SVGAGI. The CDR3 is 16 amino acids. CDR3 region: CASSFQGPANTGELFF. CDR3 DNA sequence: TGTGCCAGCAGTTTTCAGGGCCCGGCGAACACCGGGGAGCTGTTTTTT.

This chain links TRBV29-1 with TRBJ2-2; 11 positions match TRBD2. The CDR3 has 14 amino acids. The V segment lost 6 bases and the J segment 7 bases; nucleotides outside the gene matches: 7. Per the germline V gene, CDR1 is SQVTM and CDR2 is ANQGSEA. Here the CDR3 DNA reads TGCAGCGTAATAGCGGGGGGGTCAGTCGGGGAGCTGTTTTTT. Its protein product is CSVIAGGSVGELFF.

This chain links TRBV5-1 with TRBJ2-5; 7 positions match TRBD1. Unmatched junction bases numbered 5, after V lost 1 base and J lost 2 bases. The germline V gene encodes CDR1 SGHRS and CDR2 YFSETQ. This CDR3 has 15 residues. CDR3 protein: CASSLNRGSQETQYF. Here the CDR3 DNA reads TGCGCCAGCAGCTTGAACAGGGGTTCTCAAGAGACCCAGTACTTC.

This clone was detected once. The gene calls are TRBV5-1 and TRBJ1-2, with TRBD1 as a possible D gene (6 bases). The CDR3 consists of 13 residues. CDR1 and CDR2 (germline): SGHRS, YFSETQ. V lost 1 base and J 3 bases, leaving 7 bases between the germline ends. The CDR3 DNA reads TGCGCCAGCAGCTTGCCAGGGGACTATGGCTACACCTTC. Amino acids: CASSLPGDYGYTF.

The table lists this clone with a few counts. The chain joins TRBV4-3 to TRBJ2-7; 8 nucleotides match TRBD1. The CDR3 runs 15 residues. V was clipped by 1 base and J by 3 bases; unmatched bases: 5. Germline CDR1 and CDR2: LGHNA and YSLEER. Here the CDR3 reads CASSQVDRGNYEQYF. The CDR3 DNA is TGCGCCAGCAGCCAAGTCGACAGGGGAAACTACGAGCAGTACTTC.

J is TRBJ2-1 and V is TRBV7-9; D uncertain. Germline V gene data show CDR1 as SEHNR and CDR2 as FQNEAQ (reference sequence). This CDR3 region has 16 residues. Trimming removed 1 base from V and 0 bases from J, with 10 bases in between. CDR3 sequence (DNA): TGTGCCAGCAGCTTAGATACCTGGAGCTCCTACAATGAGCAGTTCTTC. Its protein product is CASSLDTWSSYNEQFF.

This sequence joins TRBV5-1 and TRBJ2-5; TRBD2 matches at 7 bases. The V and J ends lost 4 bases and 2 bases, in that order; junction bases with no gene match: 5. In germline, CDR1 is SGHRS, CDR2 YFSETQ. This CDR3 contains 14 residues. The CDR3 DNA reads TGCGCCAGCAGCACCGGGACTATTCAAGAGACCCAGTACTTC. This encodes CASSTGTIQETQYF.

This clone was found a few times. The same CDR3 also results from other DNA sequences found in this sample. The CDR3 loop reads CASSFRGDYGYTF. CDR3 DNA sequence: TGTGCCAGCAGTTTTAGGGGTGACTATGGCTACACCTTC. V is TRBV12-3 or TRBV12-4 and J is TRBJ1-2; tentative D call: TRBD1 (5 bases). There are 13 residues in the CDR3. Trimming took 3 bases from V and 3 from J, leaving 8 bases between them.

V and J are TRBV3-1 (or the pseudogene TRBV3-2) and TRBJ2-7, with 11 bases lining up with TRBD2. Unmatched junction bases numbered 6, after V lost 3 bases and J lost 5 bases. The V gene's germline CDR1 is LGHDT and CDR2 YNNKEL (reference sequence). The CDR3 has 15 residues. DNA of the CDR3: TGTGCCAGCAGCCAGCTAGCGGGAGGAACCCACGAGCAGTACTTC. The encoded protein is CASSQLAGGTHEQYF.

V usage is TRBV18 and J usage is TRBJ1-2, with 7 nucleotides matching TRBD1. CDR1 is KGHSH, CDR2 LQKENI, per germline. The CDR3 covers 14 residues. Trimming took 5 bases from V and 4 from J; bases not matched to a gene: 7. CDR3 DNA: TGTGCCAGCTCATCGGCCTGGGACAGCTATGGCTACACCTTC. It codes for CASSSAWDSYGYTF.

This chain uses TRBV27 with TRBJ1-3; TRBD1 aligns across 7 bases. The CDR3 sequence is 18 residues long. The germline CDR1 and CDR2 sequences are MNHEY and SMNVEV (reference sequence). After removal of 2 bases from V and 6 bases from J, the junction contained 16 bases not matched to a gene. The CDR3 is CASSLDAETGWRENTIYF. The CDR3 DNA sequence: TGTGCCAGCAGTTTAGATGCCGAGACAGGGTGGAGGGAAAACACCATATATTTT.